Below are 7 T cell receptor beta chains sequenced from a single sample in a study of OX40 agonist ivuxolimab in advanced cancers. TCRdb's table, derived via immunoSEQ multiplex PCR, lists solely in-frame clones and lacks some. This table holds tens of thousands of clones, roughly 80% found once. The source material was CD4+ or CD8+ T cells sorted from blood, sampled in a trial of the OX40 agonist ivuxolimab. Source of these receptors: an adult with an advanced solid tumor such as melanoma, head and neck, liver or kidney cancer.

V usage is TRBV5-5 and J usage is TRBJ2-7; tentative D call: TRBD1 (6 bases). The V gene's germline CDR1 is SGHKS and CDR2 YYEKEE (reference sequence). V was pared by 0 bases and J by 4 bases, with 11 bases between. The CDR3 is made up of 14 amino acids. The CDR3 region has the DNA TGTGCCAGCAGCTTGGAGGGGGACCTATACGAGCAGTACGTC. Protein: CASSLEGDLYEQYV.

In its sample, this clone was seen once. This chain uses TRBV28 with TRBJ1-5; TRBD1 matches at 8 bases. Losses at the gene ends were 5 bases for V and 2 bases for J; bases not matched to a gene: 5. This CDR3 has 15 residues. The germline CDR1 and CDR2 sequences are MDHEN and SYDVKM. In DNA, the CDR3 is TGTGCCAGCAGTATACTGACAGGGGGCAATCAGCCCCAGCATTTT. Its protein product is CASSILTGGNQPQHF.

The J gene is TRBJ1-5, the V gene TRBV4-2; no clear D gene. This CDR3 comprises 13 residues. Trimming cost V 0 bases and J 4 bases, with 4 bases left between them. The germline V gene has CDR1 LGHNA and CDR2 YNFKEQ. CDR3 DNA: TGTGCCAGCAGCCAAGACTTAAATCAGCCCCAGCATTTT. Its translation is CASSQDLNQPQHF.

V usage is TRBV15 and J usage is TRBJ1-2; TRBD1 matches at 8 bases. CDR3 size: 15 residues. Germline CDR1 and CDR2: LNHNV and YYDKDF (reference sequence). V shed 4 bases, J shed 7 bases, and the junction held 11 bases outside the gene matches. In DNA, the CDR3 is TGTGCCACCAGCACACCGGGACAGGAGTTGGCTGGCTACACCTTC. It is translated as CATSTPGQELAGYTF.

The chain is built from TRBV5-1 and TRBJ2-5; 10 bases are a match to TRBD1. Trimming took 6 bases from V and 5 from J; bases not matched to a gene: 10. Germline CDR1 is SGHRS and CDR2 is YFSETQ. The CDR3 loop spans 15 amino acids. Written as DNA, the CDR3 is TGCGCCAGCAAAACCGGGACAGGGGCTCGGGAGACCCAGTACTTC. It encodes CASKTGTGARETQYF.

The V call is TRBV2, the J call TRBJ2-3, with 9 bases matching TRBD2. CDR1 SNHLY and CDR2 FYNNEI come from the germline V gene. This CDR3 is built from 14 residues. Trimming cost V 6 bases and J 3 bases; bases outside gene matches: 4. In DNA, the CDR3 is TGTGCCAGCAGCTTTAGCGGGAGAACAGATACGCAGTATTTT. Translation: CASSFSGRTDTQYF.

This chain links TRBV10-3 with TRBJ1-2; 7 bases line up with TRBD1. V trimming: 3 bases; J trimming: 4 bases; junction bases outside the gene matches: 5. The length of the CDR3 is 14 residues. From germline, CDR1 is ENHRY and CDR2 SYGVKD. The CDR3 DNA reads TGTGCCATCAGTGAAGGGACAGTAACCTATGGCTACACCTTC. Residues: CAISEGTVTYGYTF.